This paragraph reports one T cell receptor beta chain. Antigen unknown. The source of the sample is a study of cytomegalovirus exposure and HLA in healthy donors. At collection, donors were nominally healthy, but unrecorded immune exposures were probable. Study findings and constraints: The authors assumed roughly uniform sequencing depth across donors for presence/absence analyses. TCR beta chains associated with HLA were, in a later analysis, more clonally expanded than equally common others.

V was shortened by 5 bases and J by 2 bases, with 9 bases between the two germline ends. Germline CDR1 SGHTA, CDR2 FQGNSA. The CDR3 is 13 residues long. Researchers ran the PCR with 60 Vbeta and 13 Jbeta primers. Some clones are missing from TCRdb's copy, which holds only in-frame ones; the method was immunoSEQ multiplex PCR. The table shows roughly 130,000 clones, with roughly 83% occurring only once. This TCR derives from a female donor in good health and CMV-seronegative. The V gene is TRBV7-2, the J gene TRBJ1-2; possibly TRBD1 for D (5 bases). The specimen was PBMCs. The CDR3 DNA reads TGTGCCAGCAGCCCGCGGGGGAACTATGGCTACACCTTC. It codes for CASSPRGNYGYTF. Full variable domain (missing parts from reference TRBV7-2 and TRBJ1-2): GAGVSQSPSNKVTEKGKDVELRCDPISGHTALYWYRQSLGQGLEFLIYFQGNSAPDKSGLPSDRFSAERTGGSVSTLTIQRTQQEDSAVYLCASSPRGNYGYTFGSGTRLTVV.